This TCR beta chain was documented in a study of shared clonotypes between healthy human individuals. The study's findings and limits: Enrolling few donors narrowed the genetic and exposure-history diversity that was represented.

Remarks on this clone: The antigen remains undetermined.

The protocol was immunoSEQ multiplex PCR, while the TCRdb copy is restricted to in-frame clones and leaves out a portion. The sample yields under 600,000 clones, roughly 79% seen once. V was cut by 1 base and J by 3 bases, with 15 bases left in between. This CDR3 contains 16 residues. Germline V gene sequence: CDR1 SGHTA, CDR2 FQGNSA. This receptor was identified in a woman in her forties in good health. Some clones in this sample may be carry-over from other donors' samples. Sequencing input: PBMCs. J is TRBJ1-1 and V is TRBV7-2; D perhaps matches TRBD1 (5 bases). This chain's CDR3 is CASSLVGRLRDTEAFF. The CDR3 bases are TGTGCCAGCAGCTTAGTGGGGCGGTTACGGGACACTGAAGCTTTCTTT. Full variable domain (outside the CDR3, taken from reference TRBV7-2 and TRBJ1-1): GAGVSQSPSNKVTEKGKDVELRCDPISGHTALYWYRQSLGQGLEFLIYFQGNSAPDKSGLPSDRFSAERTGGSVSTLTIQRTQQEDSAVYLCASSLVGRLRDTEAFFGQGTRLTVV.